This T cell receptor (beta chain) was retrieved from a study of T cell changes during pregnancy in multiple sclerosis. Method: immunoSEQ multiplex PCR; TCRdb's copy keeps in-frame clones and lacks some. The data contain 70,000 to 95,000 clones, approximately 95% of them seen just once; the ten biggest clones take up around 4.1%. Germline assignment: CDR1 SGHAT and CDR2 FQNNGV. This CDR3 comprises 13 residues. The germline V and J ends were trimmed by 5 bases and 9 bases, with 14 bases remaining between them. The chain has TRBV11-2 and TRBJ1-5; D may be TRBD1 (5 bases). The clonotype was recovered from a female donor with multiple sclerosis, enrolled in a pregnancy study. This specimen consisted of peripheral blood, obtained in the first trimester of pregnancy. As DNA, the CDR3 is TGTGCCAGCAGCCAAGGGGCGGGGTGGCCCCAGCATTTT. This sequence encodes CASSQGAGWPQHF.